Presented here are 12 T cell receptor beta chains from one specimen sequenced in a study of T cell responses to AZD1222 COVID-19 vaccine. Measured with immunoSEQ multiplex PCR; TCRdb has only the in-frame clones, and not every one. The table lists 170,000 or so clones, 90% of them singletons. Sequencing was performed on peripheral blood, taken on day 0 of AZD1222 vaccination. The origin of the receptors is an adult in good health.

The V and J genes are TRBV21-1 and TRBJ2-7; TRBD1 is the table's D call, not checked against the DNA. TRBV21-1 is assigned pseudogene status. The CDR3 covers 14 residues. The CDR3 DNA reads TGTGCCAGCAACAGACAGCTCCCGTCCTACGAGCAGTACTTC. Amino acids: CASNRQLPSYEQYF.

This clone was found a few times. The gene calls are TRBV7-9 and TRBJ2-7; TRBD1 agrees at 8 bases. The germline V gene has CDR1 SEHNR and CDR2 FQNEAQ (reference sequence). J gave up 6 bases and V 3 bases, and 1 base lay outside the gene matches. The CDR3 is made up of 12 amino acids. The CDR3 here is CASSLTGVEQYF. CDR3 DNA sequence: TGTGCCAGCAGCTTGACAGGGGTCGAGCAGTACTTC. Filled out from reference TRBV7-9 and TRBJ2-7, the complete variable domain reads DTGVSQNPRHKITKRGQNVTFRCDPISEHNRLYWYRQTLGQGPEFLTYFQNEAQLEKSRLLSDRFSAERPKGSFSTLEIQRTEQGDSAMYLCASSLTGVEQYFGPGTRLTVT.

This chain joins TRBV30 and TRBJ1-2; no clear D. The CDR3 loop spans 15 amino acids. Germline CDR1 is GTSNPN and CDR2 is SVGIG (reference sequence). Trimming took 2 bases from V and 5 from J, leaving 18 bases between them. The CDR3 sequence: CAWSPGRSIIYGYTF. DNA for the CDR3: TGTGCCTGGAGTCCCGGACGGAGTATCATTTATGGCTACACCTTC.

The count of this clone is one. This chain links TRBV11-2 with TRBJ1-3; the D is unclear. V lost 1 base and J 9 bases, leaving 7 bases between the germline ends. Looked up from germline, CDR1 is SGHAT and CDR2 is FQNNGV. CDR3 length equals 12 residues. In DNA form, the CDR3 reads TGTGCCAGCAGCTTAGGTGGTTCCACCATATATTTT. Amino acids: CASSLGGSTIYF.

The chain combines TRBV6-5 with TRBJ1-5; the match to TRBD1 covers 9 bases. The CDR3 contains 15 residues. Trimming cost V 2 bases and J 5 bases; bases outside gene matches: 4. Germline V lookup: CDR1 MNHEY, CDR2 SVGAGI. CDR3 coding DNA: TGTGCCAGCAGTTACACAGGGGGCGCGGATCAGCCCCAGCATTTT. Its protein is CASSYTGGADQPQHF.

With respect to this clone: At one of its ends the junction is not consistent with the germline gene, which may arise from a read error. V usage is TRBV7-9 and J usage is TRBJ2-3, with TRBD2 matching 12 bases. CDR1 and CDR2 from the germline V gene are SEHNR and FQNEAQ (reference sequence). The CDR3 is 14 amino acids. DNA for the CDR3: TGTGCCAGCAGCCTAGCGGGGGGGGCAGATACGCAGTATTTT. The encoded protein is CASSLAGGADTQYF.

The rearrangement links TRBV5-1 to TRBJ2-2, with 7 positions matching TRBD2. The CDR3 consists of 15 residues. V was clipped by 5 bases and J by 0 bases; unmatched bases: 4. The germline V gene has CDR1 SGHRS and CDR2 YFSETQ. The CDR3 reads CASRQRGTNTGELFF. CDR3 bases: TGCGCCAGCAGACAGCGGGGAACGAACACCGGGGAGCTGTTTTTT.

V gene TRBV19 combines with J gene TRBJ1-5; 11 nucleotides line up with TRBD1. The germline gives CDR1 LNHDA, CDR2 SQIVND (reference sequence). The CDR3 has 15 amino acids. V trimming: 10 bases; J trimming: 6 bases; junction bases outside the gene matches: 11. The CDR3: CATQIGTGGGQPQHF. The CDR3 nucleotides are TGTGCCACCCAGATCGGGACAGGGGGTGGTCAGCCCCAGCATTTT.

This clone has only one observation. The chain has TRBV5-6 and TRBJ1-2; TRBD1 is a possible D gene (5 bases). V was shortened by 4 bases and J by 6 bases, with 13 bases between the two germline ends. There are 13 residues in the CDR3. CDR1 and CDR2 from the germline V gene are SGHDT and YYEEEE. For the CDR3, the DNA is TGTGCCAGCAGCCTCCCAGGGTTCCATGGCTACACCTTC. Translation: CASSLPGFHGYTF.

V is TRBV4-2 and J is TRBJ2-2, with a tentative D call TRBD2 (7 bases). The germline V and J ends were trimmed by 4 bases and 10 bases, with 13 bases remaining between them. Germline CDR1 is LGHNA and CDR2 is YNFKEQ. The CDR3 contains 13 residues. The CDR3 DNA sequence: TGTGCCAGCAGCCTTGGGGGGGCGCCGGAGCTGTTTTTT. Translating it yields CASSLGGAPELFF.

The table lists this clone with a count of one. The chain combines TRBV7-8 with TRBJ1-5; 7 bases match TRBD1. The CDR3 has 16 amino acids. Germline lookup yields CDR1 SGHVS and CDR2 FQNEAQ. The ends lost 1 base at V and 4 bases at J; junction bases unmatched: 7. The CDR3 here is CASSLGSEGANQPQHF. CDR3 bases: TGTGCCAGCAGCTTAGGATCGGAGGGGGCTAATCAGCCCCAGCATTTT.

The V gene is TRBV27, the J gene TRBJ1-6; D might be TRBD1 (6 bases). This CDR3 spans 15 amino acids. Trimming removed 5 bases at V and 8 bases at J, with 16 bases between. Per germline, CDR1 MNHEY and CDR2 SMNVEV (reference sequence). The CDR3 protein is CASSRGGPWDSPLHF. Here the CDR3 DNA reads TGTGCCAGCAGTAGGGGGGGGCCCTGGGATTCACCCCTCCACTTT.